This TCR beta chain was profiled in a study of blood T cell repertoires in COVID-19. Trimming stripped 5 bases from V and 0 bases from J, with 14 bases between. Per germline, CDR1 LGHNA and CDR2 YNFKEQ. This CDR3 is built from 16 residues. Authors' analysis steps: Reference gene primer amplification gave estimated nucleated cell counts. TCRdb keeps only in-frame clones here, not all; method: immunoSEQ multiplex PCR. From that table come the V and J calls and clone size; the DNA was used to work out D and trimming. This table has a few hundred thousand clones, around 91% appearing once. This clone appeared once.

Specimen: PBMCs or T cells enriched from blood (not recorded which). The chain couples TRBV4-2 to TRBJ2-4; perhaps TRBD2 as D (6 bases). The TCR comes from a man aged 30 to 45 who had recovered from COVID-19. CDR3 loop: CASSKSGLTAKNIQYF. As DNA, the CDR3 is TGTGCCAGCAGCAAGAGCGGGCTTACAGCCAAAAACATTCAGTACTTC.